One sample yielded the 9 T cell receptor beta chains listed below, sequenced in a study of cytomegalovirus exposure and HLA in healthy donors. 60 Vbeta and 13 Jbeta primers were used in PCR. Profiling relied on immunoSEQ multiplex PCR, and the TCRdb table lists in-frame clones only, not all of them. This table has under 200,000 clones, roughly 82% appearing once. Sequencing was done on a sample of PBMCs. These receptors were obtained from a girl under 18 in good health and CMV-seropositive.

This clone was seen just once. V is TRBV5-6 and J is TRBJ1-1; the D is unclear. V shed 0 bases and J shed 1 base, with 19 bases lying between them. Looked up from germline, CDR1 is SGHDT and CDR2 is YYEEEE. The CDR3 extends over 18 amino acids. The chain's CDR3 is CASSLAWQDLLKNTEAFF. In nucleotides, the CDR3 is TGTGCCAGCAGCTTGGCCTGGCAGGATCTTCTAAAGAACACTGAAGCTTTCTTT.

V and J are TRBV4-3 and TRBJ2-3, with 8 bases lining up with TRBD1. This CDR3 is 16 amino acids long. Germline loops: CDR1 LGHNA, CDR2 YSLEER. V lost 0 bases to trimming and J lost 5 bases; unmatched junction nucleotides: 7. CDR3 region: CASSQDVSGGGDTQYF. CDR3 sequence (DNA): TGCGCCAGCAGCCAAGATGTGTCAGGGGGCGGAGATACGCAGTATTTT.

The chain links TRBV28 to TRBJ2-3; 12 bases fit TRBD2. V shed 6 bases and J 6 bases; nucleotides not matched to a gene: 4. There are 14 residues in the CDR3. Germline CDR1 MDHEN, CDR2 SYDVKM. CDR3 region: CASSTSGGFDTQYF. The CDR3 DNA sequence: TGTGCCAGCAGCACTAGCGGGGGGTTTGATACGCAGTATTTT.

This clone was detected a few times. The CDR3 DNA is TGTGCCAGCAGTTTGGGGGGGCGTGAGACCCAGTACTTC. It specifies CASSLGGRETQYF. The chain employs TRBV28 and TRBJ2-5; TRBD2 might be the D (7 bases). This CDR3 spans 13 amino acids. Germline V gene lookup returns CDR1 MDHEN and CDR2 SYDVKM. V lost 3 bases and J lost 5, with 10 bases in between.

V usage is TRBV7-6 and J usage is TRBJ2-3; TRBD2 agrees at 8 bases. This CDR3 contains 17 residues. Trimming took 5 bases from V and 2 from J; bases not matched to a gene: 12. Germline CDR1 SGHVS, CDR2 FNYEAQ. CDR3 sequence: CASSPSKLAGFTDTQYF. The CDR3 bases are TGTGCCAGCAGCCCCAGTAAGCTAGCGGGCTTCACAGATACGCAGTATTTT.

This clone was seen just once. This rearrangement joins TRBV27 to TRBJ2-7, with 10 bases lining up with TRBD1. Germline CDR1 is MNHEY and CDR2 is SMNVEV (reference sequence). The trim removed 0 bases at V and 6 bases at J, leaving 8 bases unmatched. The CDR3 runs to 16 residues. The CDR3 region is CASSLSPGTGVTEQYF. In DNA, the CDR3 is TGTGCCAGCAGTTTATCGCCCGGGACAGGGGTTACCGAGCAGTACTTC.

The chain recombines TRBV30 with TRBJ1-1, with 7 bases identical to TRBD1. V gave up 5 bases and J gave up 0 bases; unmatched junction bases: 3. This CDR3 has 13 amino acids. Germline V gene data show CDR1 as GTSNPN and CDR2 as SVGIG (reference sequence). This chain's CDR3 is CAWVGQLNTEAFF. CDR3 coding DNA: TGTGCCTGGGTGGGACAGCTGAACACTGAAGCTTTCTTT.

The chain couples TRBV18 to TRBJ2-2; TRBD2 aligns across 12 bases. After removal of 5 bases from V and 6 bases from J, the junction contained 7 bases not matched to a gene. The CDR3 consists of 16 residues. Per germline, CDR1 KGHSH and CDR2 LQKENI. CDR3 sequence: CASSAASGGAAGELFF. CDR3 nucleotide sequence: TGTGCCAGCTCAGCCGCTAGCGGGGGGGCCGCCGGGGAGCTGTTTTTT.

CDR3 amino acids: CASTVLEAWTSYEQYF. The CDR3, as DNA: TGTGCCAGCACCGTTTTAGAGGCCTGGACATCCTACGAGCAGTACTTC. The rearrangement links TRBV2 to TRBJ2-7, with D possibly TRBD1 on 5 matching bases. V lost 7 bases to trimming and J lost 1 base, with 20 bases between them. CDR1 is SNHLY, CDR2 FYNNEI, per germline. The CDR3 extends over 16 amino acids.